The clone carrying this T cell receptor (beta chain) was found many times. The antigen remains unidentified. cDNA was made from 500 ng RNA using alpha and beta constant primers. Separate chain-specific third strand synthesis with multiplexing indices produced the alpha and beta libraries. All rearrangements within a chain used one primer pair; cDNA molecules carried barcodes. Each CDR3 protein gets one entry after TCRdb re-called the 5' RACE reads with MiXCR. The profile shows 15,000 to 20,000 distinct CDR3 sequences, 8.9% of them singletons. The repertoire came from unfractionated whole blood and reflected all unsorted peripheral T cells. The RNA source was a roughly 2.5 ml peripheral blood draw. This CDR3 has 16 amino acids. V dropped 2 bases and J dropped 2; count of bases not matched to a gene: 3. Germline CDR1 is ENHRY and CDR2 is SYGVKD. These data are taken from a study of HIV-infected patients and healthy controls. Study-wide results and caveats: CMV-associated CDR3s mostly grew nonsignificantly during therapy, while HIV-associated CDR3s declined significantly.

This chain links TRBV10-3 with TRBJ2-3, with 11 bases that match TRBD2. The sequencing input was blood. The sequence came from an adult in good health. Written as DNA, the CDR3 is TGTGCCATCAGTGAGACTAGCGGGAGTCCCACAGATACGCAGTATTTT. Translated, it gives CAISETSGSPTDTQYF.